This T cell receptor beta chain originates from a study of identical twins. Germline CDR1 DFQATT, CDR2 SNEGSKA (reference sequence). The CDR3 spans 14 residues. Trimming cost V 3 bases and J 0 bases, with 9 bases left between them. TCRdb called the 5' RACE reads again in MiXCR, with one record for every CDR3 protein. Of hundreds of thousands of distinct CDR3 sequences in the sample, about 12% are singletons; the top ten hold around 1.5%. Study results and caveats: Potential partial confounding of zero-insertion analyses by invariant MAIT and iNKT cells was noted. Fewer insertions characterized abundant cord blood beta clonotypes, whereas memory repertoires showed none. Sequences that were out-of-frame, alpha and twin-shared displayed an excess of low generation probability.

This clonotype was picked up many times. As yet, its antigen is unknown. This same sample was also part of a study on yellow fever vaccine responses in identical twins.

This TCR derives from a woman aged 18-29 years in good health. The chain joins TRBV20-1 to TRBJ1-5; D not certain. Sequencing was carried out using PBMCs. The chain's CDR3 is CSASLRGSNQPQHF. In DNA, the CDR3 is TGCAGTGCTAGCTTGCGGGGTAGCAATCAGCCCCAGCATTTT.